These T cell receptor beta chains were read from a single sample in a study of CD8 T cells in Susac syndrome. TCRdb ran MiXCR on the immunoSEQ multiplex PCR reads and lists one entry per CDR3 protein. Among over 130,000 distinct CDR3 sequences listed, 90% to 95% were seen once. The sequencing sample was made of CD4+ T cells from PBMCs. The receptors come from a human donor with multiple sclerosis. CDR3s include the opening cysteine and the closing phenylalanine or tryptophan. The order of the fields is J gene, V gene, clone size, D gene, CDR3 protein, CDR3 DNA. The D gene is left open where the match is weak. Clone size is stated in some rows and not others, as once, few, many or a class when expanded.

j_gene: TRBJ2-3
v_gene: TRBV4-3
abundance: -
d_gene: -
CDR3aa: CASSEAANSADTQYF
CDR3nt: TGCGCCAGCAGTGAGGCGGCCAATTCCGCAGATACGCAGTATTTT

j_gene: TRBJ2-3
v_gene: TRBV15
abundance: -
d_gene: TRBD1
CDR3aa: CATSRALGQGTDTQYF
CDR3nt: TGTGCCACCAGCAGAGCCCTCGGACAGGGAACAGATACGCAGTATTTT

j_gene: TRBJ2-7
v_gene: TRBV2
abundance: -
d_gene: -
CDR3aa: CASRGDGVYEQYF
CDR3nt: TGTGCCAGCAGGGGGGATGGGGTCTACGAGCAGTACTTC

j_gene: TRBJ1-1
v_gene: TRBV2
abundance: -
d_gene: TRBD1
CDR3aa: CASSGTGVEAFF
CDR3nt: TGTGCCAGCAGTGGAACAGGGGTTGAGGCTTTCTTT

j_gene: TRBJ1-2
v_gene: TRBV2
abundance: -
d_gene: TRBD1
CDR3aa: CASTRQGSDGYTF
CDR3nt: TGTGCCAGCACCAGACAGGGATCCGACGGCTACACCTTC

j_gene: TRBJ1-2
v_gene: TRBV20-1
abundance: once
d_gene: -
CDR3aa: CSARDGARASYGYTF
CDR3nt: TGCAGTGCTAGAGATGGAGCCCGGGCTTCGTATGGCTACACCTTC

j_gene: TRBJ2-6
v_gene: TRBV5-4
abundance: -
d_gene: -
CDR3aa: CASSLFPQVGSGANVLTF
CDR3nt: TGTGCCAGCAGCTTGTTCCCCCAGGTCGGGTCTGGGGCCAACGTCCTGACTTTC

j_gene: TRBJ1-5
v_gene: TRBV5-6
abundance: once
d_gene: TRBD1
CDR3aa: CASSSTGVGQPQHF
CDR3nt: TGTGCCAGCAGCTCTACAGGGGTTGGGCAGCCCCAGCATTTT

j_gene: TRBJ2-5
v_gene: TRBV29-1
abundance: -
d_gene: -
CDR3aa: CSVDGPSGTQYF
CDR3nt: TGCAGCGTTGATGGACCCTCTGGGACCCAGTACTTC

j_gene: TRBJ1-2
v_gene: TRBV29-1
abundance: -
d_gene: -
CDR3aa: CSVEDRVSGYTF
CDR3nt: TGCAGCGTTGAAGATCGGGTTTCCGGCTACACCTTC

j_gene: TRBJ2-2
v_gene: TRBV20-1
abundance: -
d_gene: -
CDR3aa: CSARGSGAGTGELFF
CDR3nt: TGCAGTGCTAGAGGTTCCGGAGCGGGCACCGGGGAGCTGTTTTTT

j_gene: TRBJ2-1
v_gene: TRBV5-1
abundance: once
d_gene: -
CDR3aa: CASSSQGETEQFF
CDR3nt: TGCGCCAGCAGCTCCCAAGGGGAAACTGAGCAGTTCTTC

j_gene: TRBJ1-6
v_gene: TRBV3-1
abundance: -
d_gene: TRBD1
CDR3aa: CASSPTGRQGKALHF
CDR3nt: TGTGCCAGCAGCCCGACGGGGAGACAGGGAAAGGCCCTCCACTTT

j_gene: TRBJ1-1
v_gene: TRBV12-3/TRBV12-4
abundance: -
d_gene: TRBD1
CDR3aa: CASSLDRRNTEAFF
CDR3nt: TGTGCCAGCAGTTTGGACAGGAGGAACACTGAAGCTTTCTTT

j_gene: TRBJ1-2
v_gene: TRBV5-1
abundance: -
d_gene: -
CDR3aa: CASSYSAAGDGYTF
CDR3nt: TGCGCCAGCAGCTACAGCGCCGCAGGGGATGGCTACACCTTC

j_gene: TRBJ1-2
v_gene: TRBV13
abundance: -
d_gene: -
CDR3aa: CASSRIQGYGYTF
CDR3nt: TGTGCCAGCAGCCGTATACAGGGTTATGGCTACACCTTC

j_gene: TRBJ1-5
v_gene: TRBV20-1
abundance: -
d_gene: -
CDR3aa: CSASGDRRSNQPQHF
CDR3nt: TGCAGTGCTAGTGGTGACAGGCGGAGCAATCAGCCCCAGCATTTT

j_gene: TRBJ2-2
v_gene: TRBV27
abundance: -
d_gene: -
CDR3aa: CATKGGPNTGELFF
CDR3nt: TGTGCCACAAAGGGGGGACCCAACACCGGGGAGCTGTTTTTT

j_gene: TRBJ2-7
v_gene: TRBV14
abundance: -
d_gene: TRBD2
CDR3aa: CASSPFTGGSYEQYF
CDR3nt: TGTGCCAGCAGCCCATTCACGGGGGGCTCCTACGAGCAGTACTTC

j_gene: TRBJ1-3
v_gene: TRBV29-1
abundance: -
d_gene: TRBD1
CDR3aa: CSVEGGTGPGNTIYF
CDR3nt: TGCAGCGTTGAAGGGGGGACAGGGCCTGGAAACACCATATATTTT

j_gene: TRBJ1-4
v_gene: TRBV29-1
abundance: -
d_gene: -
CDR3aa: CSVAAATNEKLFF
CDR3nt: TGCAGCGTCGCTGCTGCAACTAATGAAAAACTGTTTTTT

j_gene: TRBJ2-3
v_gene: TRBV12-3/TRBV12-4
abundance: -
d_gene: -
CDR3aa: CASSFLGAQYF
CDR3nt: TGTGCCAGCAGTTTCCTGGGGGCGCAGTATTTT

j_gene: TRBJ2-7
v_gene: TRBV29-1
abundance: -
d_gene: -
CDR3aa: CSVGTGNYEQYF
CDR3nt: TGCAGCGTTGGCACAGGCAACTACGAGCAGTACTTC

j_gene: TRBJ2-7
v_gene: TRBV2
abundance: -
d_gene: -
CDR3aa: CASRGTFSYEQYF
CDR3nt: TGTGCCAGCAGAGGGACATTCTCCTACGAGCAGTACTTC

j_gene: TRBJ2-7
v_gene: TRBV3-1
abundance: -
d_gene: -
CDR3aa: CASSQGRGQYF
CDR3nt: TGTGCCAGCAGCCAAGGCAGGGGTCAGTACTTC

j_gene: TRBJ1-2
v_gene: TRBV29-1
abundance: -
d_gene: -
CDR3aa: CSVPLSGRNYGYTF
CDR3nt: TGCAGCGTTCCCTTATCAGGGAGAAACTATGGCTACACCTTC

j_gene: TRBJ1-3
v_gene: TRBV29-1
abundance: -
d_gene: -
CDR3aa: CSVEGVQGPSGNTIYF
CDR3nt: TGCAGCGTTGAAGGGGTTCAGGGGCCCTCTGGAAACACCATATATTTT

j_gene: TRBJ2-2
v_gene: TRBV7-2
abundance: -
d_gene: TRBD2
CDR3aa: CASSSRLAGGTGELFF
CDR3nt: TGTGCCAGCAGCTCGCGACTAGCGGGGGGCACCGGGGAGCTGTTTTTT

j_gene: TRBJ2-5
v_gene: TRBV12-3/TRBV12-4
abundance: -
d_gene: -
CDR3aa: CASSLGHGQETQYF
CDR3nt: TGTGCCAGCAGTTTAGGCCACGGACAAGAGACCCAGTACTTC

j_gene: TRBJ2-1
v_gene: TRBV9
abundance: -
d_gene: -
CDR3aa: CASSVGTRSVDNEQFF
CDR3nt: TGTGCCAGCAGCGTAGGAACCAGAAGCGTCGACAATGAGCAGTTCTTC

j_gene: TRBJ1-1
v_gene: TRBV19
abundance: -
d_gene: -
CDR3aa: CASRRDNTEAFF
CDR3nt: TGTGCCAGTAGACGAGACAACACTGAAGCTTTCTTT

j_gene: TRBJ1-5
v_gene: TRBV12-3/TRBV12-4
abundance: -
d_gene: -
CDR3aa: CASSLESQAHLGQPQHF
CDR3nt: TGTGCCAGCAGTTTGGAGTCGCAGGCCCACCTTGGGCAGCCCCAGCATTTT

j_gene: TRBJ2-7
v_gene: TRBV5-4
abundance: -
d_gene: -
CDR3aa: CASSQNGWYNEQYF
CDR3nt: TGTGCCAGCAGCCAAAACGGGTGGTACAACGAGCAGTACTTC

j_gene: TRBJ2-4
v_gene: TRBV10-3
abundance: -
d_gene: TRBD2
CDR3aa: CAISAWVAGGQNIQYF
CDR3nt: TGTGCCATCAGCGCCTGGGTGGCGGGAGGTCAAAACATTCAGTACTTC

j_gene: TRBJ1-5
v_gene: TRBV20-1
abundance: -
d_gene: -
CDR3aa: CSARGGGLNQPQHF
CDR3nt: TGCAGTGCTAGAGGGGGGGGGCTCAATCAGCCCCAGCATTTT

j_gene: TRBJ2-7
v_gene: TRBV24-1
abundance: -
d_gene: -
CDR3aa: CATSDSSTPSYEQYF
CDR3nt: TGTGCCACCAGTGATTCGTCTACCCCCTCCTACGAGCAGTACTTC

j_gene: TRBJ1-2
v_gene: TRBV20-1
abundance: -
d_gene: TRBD1
CDR3aa: CSARRQGAGGYTF
CDR3nt: TGCAGTGCCCGACGGCAGGGGGCAGGTGGCTACACCTTC

j_gene: TRBJ2-4
v_gene: TRBV3-1
abundance: -
d_gene: -
CDR3aa: CASSQEYSRKVSRLAKNIQYF
CDR3nt: TGTGCCAGCAGCCAAGAATATTCCAGGAAGGTGTCGAGGCTAGCCAAAAACATTCAGTACTTC

j_gene: TRBJ2-6
v_gene: TRBV19
abundance: -
d_gene: -
CDR3aa: CASSIGGARANVLTF
CDR3nt: TGTGCCAGTAGTATAGGGGGCGCCAGGGCCAACGTCCTGACTTTC

j_gene: TRBJ1-2
v_gene: TRBV21-1
abundance: -
d_gene: -
CDR3aa: CASSKLRVRYGYTF
CDR3nt: TGTGCCAGCAGCAAATTGCGGGTCCGCTATGGCTACACCTTC

j_gene: TRBJ2-1
v_gene: TRBV20-1
abundance: once
d_gene: -
CDR3aa: CSAADTEQFF
CDR3nt: TGCAGTGCGGCGGACACCGAGCAGTTCTTC

j_gene: TRBJ2-7
v_gene: TRBV20-1
abundance: -
d_gene: TRBD2
CDR3aa: CSALLLAGYEQYF
CDR3nt: TGCAGTGCACTACTTCTAGCGGGATACGAGCAGTACTTC

j_gene: TRBJ2-6
v_gene: TRBV29-1
abundance: -
d_gene: -
CDR3aa: CSVQGTSLSSGANVLTF
CDR3nt: TGCAGCGTTCAGGGGACTTCCTTAAGCTCTGGGGCCAACGTCCTGACTTTC

j_gene: TRBJ2-7
v_gene: TRBV20-1
abundance: -
d_gene: -
CDR3aa: CSATLGTLPYEQYF
CDR3nt: TGCAGTGCTACCCTGGGGACTCTTCCCTACGAGCAGTACTTC

j_gene: TRBJ2-7
v_gene: TRBV6-2/TRBV6-3
abundance: -
d_gene: -
CDR3aa: CATNRDLDEQYF
CDR3nt: TGTGCCACCAACCGGGACCTAGACGAGCAGTACTTC

j_gene: TRBJ2-1
v_gene: TRBV4-2
abundance: -
d_gene: -
CDR3aa: CASSPSNGQQFF
CDR3nt: TGTGCCAGCAGCCCGTCGAACGGGCAGCAGTTCTTC

j_gene: TRBJ2-3
v_gene: TRBV29-1
abundance: -
d_gene: -
CDR3aa: CSVVGGARTDTQYF
CDR3nt: TGCAGCGTTGTGGGGGGCGCCCGCACAGATACGCAGTATTTT

j_gene: TRBJ1-6
v_gene: TRBV20-1
abundance: -
d_gene: -
CDR3aa: CSASSGHPNSPLHF
CDR3nt: TGCAGTGCTAGCTCGGGACACCCTAATTCACCCCTCCACTTT

j_gene: TRBJ2-2
v_gene: TRBV9
abundance: -
d_gene: -
CDR3aa: CASSVQGAGELFF
CDR3nt: TGTGCCAGCAGCGTACAGGGTGCCGGGGAGCTGTTTTTT

j_gene: TRBJ1-3
v_gene: TRBV29-1
abundance: -
d_gene: -
CDR3aa: CSVEGRRGNTIYF
CDR3nt: TGCAGCGTTGAAGGCAGGCGAGGAAACACCATATATTTT